Listed here are 21 T cell receptor beta chains from one sample, sequenced in a study of control samples from healthy donors and cancer patients. Profiled with immunoSEQ multiplex PCR; TCRdb holds only in-frame clones, not every one. The data hold approximately 140,000 clones, with roughly 93% observed a single time. Sequenced material: blood. The receptor set was obtained from a man aged 18 to 29 in good health.

For the CDR3, the DNA is TGTGCCAGCAGTTCACCGGAGTTGGGCCATGGCTACACCTTC. Amino acid sequence: CASSSPELGHGYTF. The V call is TRBV6-2 or TRBV6-3, the J call TRBJ1-2; D ambiguous. V gave up 4 bases and J gave up 6 bases, with 15 bases separating them. CDR3 length: 14 residues. In germline, CDR1 is MNHEY, CDR2 SVGEGT.

This chain joins TRBV24-1 and TRBJ2-7; D remains ambiguous. The CDR3 is made up of 13 amino acids. The germline V gene has CDR1 KGHDR and CDR2 SFDVKD. V was trimmed by 1 base and J by 5 bases, leaving 8 bases between them. CDR3 nucleotides: TGTGCCACCAGTGATTTCGGTGTCCACGAGCAGTACTTC. This translates into CATSDFGVHEQYF.

J is TRBJ1-2 and V is TRBV2; 8 bases line up with TRBD1. Germline CDR1 and CDR2: SNHLY and FYNNEI. V dropped 6 bases and J dropped 1; count of bases not matched to a gene: 7. This CDR3 contains 15 residues. This chain's CDR3 is CASSPDRDFNYGYTF. For the CDR3, the DNA is TGTGCCAGCAGCCCGGACAGGGACTTTAACTATGGCTACACCTTC.

The J gene is TRBJ1-2, the V gene TRBV19; D remains unclear. CDR1 is LNHDA and CDR2 is SQIVND in the germline V gene (reference sequence). Trimming shortened V by 5 bases and J by 0 bases, and 10 bases separated the two germline ends. The CDR3 consists of 14 residues. CDR3 nucleotide sequence: TGTGCCAGTAGTGCTTATGGGACTAACTATGGCTACACCTTC. Translated, it gives CASSAYGTNYGYTF.

V usage is TRBV11-3 and J usage is TRBJ2-2; TRBD2 might be the D (6 bases). Germline CDR1 SGHNT, CDR2 YENEEA. This CDR3 spans 14 amino acids. Trimming removed 5 bases at V and 7 bases at J, with 14 bases between. The CDR3 loop reads CASSPLTAGGELFF. The CDR3 bases are TGTGCCAGCAGCCCCTTGACAGCGGGCGGGGAGCTGTTTTTT. The full variable domain, with the rest looked up from reference TRBV11-3 and TRBJ2-2, is EAGVVQSPRYKIIEKKQPVAFWCNPISGHNTLYWYLQNLGQGPELLIRYENEEAVDDSQLPKDRFSAERLKGVDSTLKIQPAELGDSAVYLCASSPLTAGGELFFGEGSRLTVL.

In DNA form, the CDR3 reads TGTGCCAGCAGCCAAGAGGTCTCGGCGGGCCCCAGCTCCCGTGAGACCCAGTACTTC. Translated: CASSQEVSAGPSSRETQYF. The chain combines TRBV4-2 with TRBJ2-5, with D possibly being TRBD2 (5 bases). The CDR3 loop spans 19 amino acids. V lost 0 bases and J 5 bases, leaving 25 bases between the germline ends. CDR1 and CDR2 from the germline V gene are LGHNA and YNFKEQ.

The chain combines TRBV6-5 with TRBJ1-2, with TRBD1 identical over 7 bases. Germline V gene lookup returns CDR1 MNHEY and CDR2 SVGAGI. The CDR3 spans 15 residues. Germline trimming cut 0 bases from V and 5 bases from J; bases unmatched to any gene: 6. CDR3 bases: TGTGCCAGCAGTTACTCGACCAGGGGGACTTATGGCTACACCTTC. This translates into CASSYSTRGTYGYTF.

The V and J genes are TRBV7-9 and TRBJ1-6, with D perhaps TRBD1 (5 bases). Germline V CDR1 and CDR2: SEHNR, FQNEAQ (reference sequence). CDR3 size: 15 residues. Trimming removed 1 base at V and 4 bases at J, with 8 bases between. CDR3 sequence (DNA): TGTGCCAGCAGCTTAGGACAGCAATATAATTCACCCCTCCACTTT. This sequence encodes CASSLGQQYNSPLHF. The whole variable domain, filled in from reference TRBV7-9 and TRBJ1-6, reads DTGVSQNPRHKITKRGQNVTFRCDPISEHNRLYWYRQTLGQGPEFLTYFQNEAQLEKSRLLSDRFSAERPKGSFSTLEIQRTEQGDSAMYLCASSLGQQYNSPLHFGNGTRLTVT.

This chain connects TRBV19 to TRBJ2-7; D uncertain. V was pared by 3 bases and J by 3 bases, with 15 bases between. CDR3 size: 15 residues. Germline V gene lookup returns CDR1 LNHDA and CDR2 SQIVND (reference sequence). The CDR3 region is CASSMGQTPFYEQYF. The CDR3 DNA reads as TGTGCCAGTAGTATGGGCCAGACCCCCTTCTACGAGCAGTACTTC. Drawing the rest from reference TRBV19 and TRBJ2-7, the complete variable domain is DGGITQSPKYLFRKEGQNVTLSCEQNLNHDAMYWYRQDPGQGLRLIYYSQIVNDFQKGDIAEGYSVSREKKESFPLTVTSAQKNPTAFYLCASSMGQTPFYEQYFGPGTRLTVT.

The chain recombines TRBV10-3 with TRBJ1-1, with 7 bases fitting TRBD1. CDR1 and CDR2 from the germline V gene are ENHRY and SYGVKD. CDR3 length equals 14 residues. V was pared by 7 bases and J by 4 bases, with 9 bases of the junction left unmatched. The CDR3 reads CAITIGGSGTEAFF. The CDR3 DNA reads as TGTGCCATCACTATAGGGGGCAGTGGCACTGAAGCTTTCTTT.

This clone was seen only once. The rearrangement joins TRBV7-9 to TRBJ1-3, with D hard to call. The V and J ends lost 5 bases and 0 bases respectively, with 14 bases between them. The V gene's germline CDR1 is SEHNR and CDR2 FQNEAQ (reference sequence). The CDR3 is 16 residues long. The CDR3 DNA is TGTGCCAGCAGCCTATGGACGGTGATCTCTGGAAACACCATATATTTT. Translated: CASSLWTVISGNTIYF.

This sequence joins TRBV27 and TRBJ1-5, with D tentatively TRBD1 (6 bases). Germline values: CDR1 MNHEY, CDR2 SMNVEV (reference sequence). The V and J ends lost 1 base and 5 bases respectively, with 9 bases between them. The CDR3 extends over 14 amino acids. The CDR3 loop is CASSLLGADQPQHF. CDR3 nucleotide sequence: TGTGCCAGCAGTTTATTGGGGGCGGATCAGCCCCAGCATTTT.

This chain joins TRBV24-1 and TRBJ1-2, with D tentatively TRBD1 (6 bases). The CDR3 totals 14 residues. V was shortened by 7 bases and J by 3 bases, with 14 bases between the two germline ends. Germline CDR1 KGHDR, CDR2 SFDVKD. DNA of the CDR3: TGTGCCACCAGCGATGGGCGGGGGCACTATGGCTACACCTTC. It encodes CATSDGRGHYGYTF.

This clone was observed once. The rearrangement links TRBV5-1 to TRBJ1-2; 7 bases map to TRBD1. V was clipped by 5 bases and J by 13 bases; unmatched bases: 17. CDR1 is SGHRS and CDR2 is YFSETQ in the germline V gene. The CDR3 consists of 14 residues. CDR3 in DNA: TGCGCCAGCAGTCTAGGACAGGCTGGAACTATGAGCACCTTC. This gives the protein CASSLGQAGTMSTF.

The chain has TRBV7-6 and TRBJ2-7, with 11 bases lining up with TRBD1. Germline assignment: CDR1 SGHVS and CDR2 FNYEAQ. The CDR3 totals 16 residues. With 5 bases clipped from V and 3 bases from J, the junction kept 9 bases outside the gene matches. Here the CDR3 reads CASSPGQGAGYYEQYF. The CDR3 nucleotides are TGTGCCAGCAGCCCCGGACAGGGGGCCGGCTACTACGAGCAGTACTTC.

The CDR3: CASSLEVQGGTDTQYF. CDR3 DNA: TGCGCCAGCAGCTTGGAGGTACAGGGTGGGACAGATACGCAGTATTTT. V usage is TRBV5-1 and J usage is TRBJ2-3; D is perhaps TRBD1 (6 bases). Trimming removed 0 bases at V and 3 bases at J, with 14 bases between. This CDR3 spans 16 amino acids. The germline V gene encodes CDR1 SGHRS and CDR2 YFSETQ.

This clone was detected only once. J is TRBJ1-1 and V is TRBV12-3 or TRBV12-4, with D hard to call. V was trimmed by 6 bases and J by 2 bases, leaving 7 bases between them. This CDR3 region has 12 residues. The CDR3 DNA reads TGTGCCAGCAGGGAGGGCAACACTGAAGCTTTCTTT. The encoded protein is CASREGNTEAFF.

The rearrangement joins TRBV5-8 to TRBJ1-4; no definite D call. Trimming pared 3 bases from V and 8 bases from J, leaving 14 bases between. The CDR3 is 14 residues long. Germline V lookup: CDR1 SGHTS, CDR2 YDEGEE. DNA for the CDR3: TGTGCCAGCAGCTACCACAGATTCCGGGAAAAACTGTTTTTT. Its protein is CASSYHRFREKLFF.

The chain has TRBV5-1 and TRBJ2-3; D uncertain. Trimming left V 2 bases short and J 8 bases short, with 9 bases between. This CDR3 is built from 12 residues. Germline V gene sequence: CDR1 SGHRS, CDR2 YFSETQ. CDR3 protein: CASSLNEGTQYF. In DNA, the CDR3 is TGCGCCAGCAGCTTAAATGAAGGTACGCAGTATTTT.

The chain uses TRBV15 and TRBJ1-2; TRBD1 might be the D (6 bases). This CDR3 has 13 amino acids. Per germline, CDR1 LNHNV and CDR2 YYDKDF (reference sequence). V dropped 7 bases and J dropped 6 bases, with 15 bases sitting between them. CDR3 protein: CATTSSTGNGYTF. The CDR3 nucleotides are TGTGCCACCACCTCCTCGACAGGCAATGGCTACACCTTC.

The chain has TRBV3-1 (or the pseudogene TRBV3-2) and TRBJ1-6, with D perhaps TRBD1 (5 bases). The V end lost 0 bases, the J end lost 6 bases, and 18 bases lay between the germline ends. The CDR3 is made up of 18 amino acids. Germline CDR1 and CDR2: LGHDT and YNNKEL (reference sequence). The CDR3 nucleotides are TGTGCCAGCAGCCAAGAGAGTGCCGACAGTCCGTCTAATTCACCCCTCCACTTT. As protein: CASSQESADSPSNSPLHF.